These T cell receptor beta chains were read from a single sample in a study of blood T cell repertoires in COVID-19. Profiled with immunoSEQ multiplex PCR; TCRdb holds only in-frame clones, not every one. The sample records about 42,000 clones, roughly 84% being singletons. What was sequenced was peripheral blood. The receptors originated from a human donor in a cohort sampled during active COVID-19. CDR3s include the opening cysteine and the closing phenylalanine or tryptophan. The D gene is left open where the match is weak. Where a row states a size, it is once, few, many or the class of an expanded clone; other rows omit it.

cdr3_nt	cdr3_aa	j_call	clone_size	d_call	v_call
TGTGCCAGCAGCCCCCAGGGGGCGAGTGAAAAACTGTTTTTT	CASSPQGASEKLFF	TRBJ1-4	-	TRBD1	TRBV7-9
TGTGCCAGCAGTGGAGGCGGGGGGCGAGTCGAGCAGTACTTC	CASSGGGGRVEQYF	TRBJ2-7	-	TRBD2	TRBV13
TGTGCCAGTACAGATCCAAATCAGCCCCAGCATTTT	CASTDPNQPQHF	TRBJ1-5	-	-	TRBV6-6
TGTGCCAGCAGTCGACAGGGGGCCCACGAGCAGTACTTC	CASSRQGAHEQYF	TRBJ2-7	-	TRBD1	TRBV27
TGTGCCAGCAGCCAGGTACTTGCGGGACAGGGTAAGAATGAGCAGTTCTTC	CASSQVLAGQGKNEQFF	TRBJ2-1	-	TRBD1	TRBV3-1/TRBV3-2
TGTGCCAGCAGTAGGGACAGGGATGCAGATACGCAGTATTTT	CASSRDRDADTQYF	TRBJ2-3	-	TRBD1	TRBV6-5
TGTGCCAGCAGGGGACAGGTGATGGGTACTGAAGCTTTCTTT	CASRGQVMGTEAFF	TRBJ1-1	once	TRBD1	TRBV2
TGTGCCACCAGCCTACCTAGGTGGGCCGAGGGTCCCTACGAGCAGTACTTC	CATSLPRWAEGPYEQYF	TRBJ2-7	-	-	TRBV15
TGTGCCAGCATTTCGGGACAGGGGGGGACCGGGGAGCTGTTTTTT	CASISGQGGTGELFF	TRBJ2-2	-	TRBD1	TRBV2
TGCGCCAGCAGCTTGGGGACAGGGCCCCTGAAGTCCCAGCATTTT	CASSLGTGPLKSQHF	TRBJ1-5	-	TRBD1	TRBV5-1
TGTGCCAGCAGCCCGGCCGGGACTAGCGGGGTGGTTGAGCAGTTCTTC	CASSPAGTSGVVEQFF	TRBJ2-1	-	TRBD2	TRBV3-1/TRBV3-2
TGCAGCGTTGGACCAGGACTGTTTTTT	CSVGPGLFF	TRBJ1-4	-	-	TRBV29-1
TGTGCCAGCGGAAAAACAGGGGGCCGGGCAGATACGCAGTATTTT	CASGKTGGRADTQYF	TRBJ2-3	-	TRBD1	TRBV7-3
TGCAGCGTTAACAGGGGGACCAATGAAAAACTGTTTTTT	CSVNRGTNEKLFF	TRBJ1-4	-	TRBD1	TRBV29-1
TGTGCCAGCAGTGGGGCGGGGAACCAAGAGACCCAGTACTTC	CASSGAGNQETQYF	TRBJ2-5	-	-	TRBV2
TGTGCCAGCACCACCCGACTCCCGGGGACAGATACGCAGTATTTT	CASTTRLPGTDTQYF	TRBJ2-3	-	-	TRBV5-4
TGTGCCAGCAGCTTCCGGAATGAGCAGTTCTTC	CASSFRNEQFF	TRBJ2-1	-	-	TRBV7-9
TGTGCCAGCAGCACTCCTGGGGCTATGTACGAGCAGTACTTC	CASSTPGAMYEQYF	TRBJ2-7	-	-	TRBV28
TGTGCCAGCAGCAGGGGGGCAGGGGGGTCTTACGAGCAGTACTTC	CASSRGAGGSYEQYF	TRBJ2-7	-	-	TRBV21-1
TGCGCCAGCAGCCAAGATGGACGGGGTAGGAGCAATCAGCCCCAGCATTTT	CASSQDGRGRSNQPQHF	TRBJ1-5	few	-	TRBV4-1
TGTGCCAGCAGCTTGACAGGGTTATCCTACGAGCAGTACTTC	CASSLTGLSYEQYF	TRBJ2-7	-	-	TRBV5-4
TGCAGTGCTAGTCCTGGACAGGGAAGATTGGAGACCCAGTACTTC	CSASPGQGRLETQYF	TRBJ2-5	-	TRBD1	TRBV20-1
TGTGCCAGCAGTGAAATCCTCAGGGCTGGCTACACCTTC	CASSEILRAGYTF	TRBJ1-2	-	-	TRBV2
TGTGCCAGCAGTGAGGGTGCGGGGGGGCCGGGCAATGAGCAGTTCTTC	CASSEGAGGPGNEQFF	TRBJ2-1	few	TRBD2	TRBV2
TGCAGTCCCGAGGAGCGGGGACTGTTCTTC	CSPEERGLFF	TRBJ2-1	-	TRBD2	TRBV20-1
TGTGCCAGCAGCTTGGTGGGGGCGCAGGGTGAAAAACTGTTTTTT	CASSLVGAQGEKLFF	TRBJ1-4	-	-	TRBV5-6
TGTGCCAGCAGCCAAGCCGGCGGAGGCTTCGGCTATGGCTACACCTTC	CASSQAGGGFGYGYTF	TRBJ1-2	-	-	TRBV3-1/TRBV3-2
TGTGCCAGCAGTGAGACACAGAGCTCCTACGAGCAGTACTTC	CASSETQSSYEQYF	TRBJ2-7	-	-	TRBV6-1
TGTGCCAGCAGTTACCGCGGCAGGGGCCTTTACAATGAGCAGTTCTTC	CASSYRGRGLYNEQFF	TRBJ2-1	-	-	TRBV6-6
TGTGCCAGCAGTCCCCTTGACAGGGATAATCAGCCCCAGCATTTT	CASSPLDRDNQPQHF	TRBJ1-5	few	TRBD1	TRBV6-5
TGCGCCAGCAGCCTCGCGGGGGTTAGCTCCTACAATGAGCAGTTCTTC	CASSLAGVSSYNEQFF	TRBJ2-1	once	TRBD2	TRBV5-1
TGTGCCAGTAATGACAGGGCGGTGGGCACAGATACGCAGTATTTT	CASNDRAVGTDTQYF	TRBJ2-3	-	TRBD1	TRBV19
TGTGCCAGCAGCGTTCTCAGAAGCGGACCGTACTTC	CASSVLRSGPYF	TRBJ2-7	-	-	TRBV7-2
TGTGCCAGCAGAGCTGGACAGATTACCGGGGAGCTGTTTTTT	CASRAGQITGELFF	TRBJ2-2	-	-	TRBV6-1
TGTGCCAGCAGCTTAGACAGCGGGGGGAGCTACAATGAGCAGTTCTTC	CASSLDSGGSYNEQFF	TRBJ2-1	-	TRBD2	TRBV7-2
TGTGCCAGCAGTGATGTACAGGGAAACTATAATTCACCCCTCCACTTT	CASSDVQGNYNSPLHF	TRBJ1-6	-	-	TRBV25-1
TGTGCCAGCAGCCCGGGACAGTATAATTCACCCCTCCACTTT	CASSPGQYNSPLHF	TRBJ1-6	-	TRBD1	TRBV7-9
TGTGCCACCAGCACCCCGGGACTAGCGGGGAGGCAGGGTGAGCAGTACTTC	CATSTPGLAGRQGEQYF	TRBJ2-7	-	TRBD2	TRBV15
TGTGCCAGCAGCCTCAGATGGGGTGGGAGCGTAGATACGCAGTATTTT	CASSLRWGGSVDTQYF	TRBJ2-3	-	-	TRBV3-1/TRBV3-2
TGTGCCAGCAGTTTATCGGGGTCGCTTGAAGAGCAGTACTTC	CASSLSGSLEEQYF	TRBJ2-7	once	-	TRBV28
TGTGCCAGCAGCTTGGTTGGGGGGGAGTACGAGCAGTACTTC	CASSLVGGEYEQYF	TRBJ2-7	-	TRBD2	TRBV5-6
TGTGCCAGCAGCCCTCCCAGGGACAGGGGAACAGATACGCAGTATTTT	CASSPPRDRGTDTQYF	TRBJ2-3	-	TRBD1	TRBV7-9
TGTGCCACCAGCAGAGGGGGACTCGTAGGAGATACGCAGTATTTT	CATSRGGLVGDTQYF	TRBJ2-3	-	-	TRBV15
TGTGCCAGCAGCCTAAACGGGGGGGCCGGCTCTGGAAACACCATATATTTT	CASSLNGGAGSGNTIYF	TRBJ1-3	-	-	TRBV7-3
TGCAGCGTTGATTGGGGGCTCGGAACCGGGGAGCTGTTTTTT	CSVDWGLGTGELFF	TRBJ2-2	-	-	TRBV29-1
TGCAGCGTCGGACTGGGAACTAATGAAAAACTGTTTTTT	CSVGLGTNEKLFF	TRBJ1-4	-	-	TRBV29-1
TGTGCCAGCAGCTTGGACAGGGGGCTCATGAACACTGAAGCTTTCTTT	CASSLDRGLMNTEAFF	TRBJ1-1	-	TRBD1	TRBV5-6
TGCGCCAGTTCTGTAACCGGGACTAGCGTTAATGAGCAGTTCTTC	CASSVTGTSVNEQFF	TRBJ2-1	-	TRBD2	TRBV5-1
TGTGCCAGCAGCTTAGACAGGGGAGACACTGAAGCTTTCTTT	CASSLDRGDTEAFF	TRBJ1-1	-	-	TRBV11-3
TGTGCCAGCAGCCAAGGGGCAGGGGCAGCCGAGCAGTACTTC	CASSQGAGAAEQYF	TRBJ2-7	-	-	TRBV3-1/TRBV3-2
TGTGCCAGCAGCCTGGAACTTGGAAGGGGCGAGCAGTACTTC	CASSLELGRGEQYF	TRBJ2-7	-	-	TRBV14
TGTGCCAGCAGTCCTAGTCCGGGACAGGGGGGCGAGCAGTACTTC	CASSPSPGQGGEQYF	TRBJ2-7	-	TRBD1	TRBV5-6